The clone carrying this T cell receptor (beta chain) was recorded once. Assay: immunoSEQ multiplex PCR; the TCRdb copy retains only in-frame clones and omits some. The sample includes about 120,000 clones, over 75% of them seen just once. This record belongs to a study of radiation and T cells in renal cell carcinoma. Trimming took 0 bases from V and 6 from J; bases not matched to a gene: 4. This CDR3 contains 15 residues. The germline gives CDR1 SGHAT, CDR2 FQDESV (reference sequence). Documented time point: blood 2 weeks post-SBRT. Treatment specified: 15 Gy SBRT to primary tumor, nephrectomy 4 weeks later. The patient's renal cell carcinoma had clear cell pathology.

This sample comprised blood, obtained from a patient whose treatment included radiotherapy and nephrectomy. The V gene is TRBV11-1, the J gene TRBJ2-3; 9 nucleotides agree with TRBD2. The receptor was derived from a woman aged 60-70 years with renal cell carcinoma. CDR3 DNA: TGTGCCAGCAGCTTAGCGTGGAGCGGGAGGGATACGCAGTATTTT. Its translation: CASSLAWSGRDTQYF.